Listed below are T cell receptor beta chains from one sample, sequenced in a study of cytomegalovirus exposure and HLA in healthy donors. Sequencing was performed with immunoSEQ multiplex PCR; in TCRdb, only in-frame clones are kept and a portion is missing. The sample holds 60,000 to 85,000 clones; around 78% are singletons and the top ten take around 3.7%. The sample consisted of PBMCs. Every receptor here comes from a man aged 40-49 years in good health and CMV-seronegative. Both conserved end residues are trimmed from each CDR3. The size of a clone is reported for some rows only, either as once, few or many, or as a class for expanded clones.

abundance,v_gene,j_gene,CDR3aa
.,TRBV18,TRBJ1-4,ASSPGALNEKLF
.,TRBV9,TRBJ1-4,ASSVRTGGSEKLF
.,TRBV28,TRBJ1-6,ASSPWHQNNSPLH
.,TRBV29-1,TRBJ1-1,SVVTIMGTEAF
.,TRBV7-8,TRBJ1-3,ASSSPWTGERGNTIY
.,TRBV19,TRBJ2-1,ASSIGTGWANEQF
.,TRBV29-1,TRBJ2-3,SVVGGDTDTQY
few,TRBV6-6,TRBJ1-2,ASSAGGYT
.,TRBV5-4,TRBJ2-5,ASSDKTGQETQY
.,TRBV6-5,TRBJ2-5,ASSYSTGDQETQY
.,TRBV2,TRBJ2-1,ASRALASTEQF
.,TRBV6-5,.,ASRRLAGGEDEQY
.,TRBV2,TRBJ1-2,ASTLARIHGYT
few,TRBV2,TRBJ1-1,ASSAQVNTEAF
.,TRBV27,TRBJ2-2,ASRTGTGELF
few,TRBV21-1,TRBJ1-5,ASSIHRRRPQH
.,TRBV10-3,TRBJ1-1,AISGTENTEAF
.,TRBV5-1,TRBJ1-1,ASSLGPSTLMNTEAF
.,TRBV5-1,TRBJ2-2,ASSPGHGVTGELF
.,TRBV7-9,TRBJ2-3,ASSLPLRLAVGDTQY
.,TRBV7-9,TRBJ1-6,ASSSTGHFSPLH
.,TRBV7-9,TRBJ1-3,ASSLSRESSGNTIY
.,TRBV18,TRBJ1-1,ASSSDRNLNTEAF
.,TRBV5-6,TRBJ2-3,ASSSTGVDTQY
.,TRBV7-3,TRBJ1-2,ASSFDRGPDYGYT
.,TRBV7-6,TRBJ2-3,ASSADRATDTQY
.,TRBV18,TRBJ2-7,ASSTGTTYEQY
few,TRBV6-5,TRBJ1-3,ASIGQGAGGNTIY
.,TRBV11-2,TRBJ2-5,ASSQRTGDGETQY
.,TRBV6-1,TRBJ2-3,ASSKEQGADTQY
.,TRBV21-1,TRBJ2-5,ASRINIGSREQRGTEETQY
.,TRBV30,TRBJ1-5,AWRPNRGQQPQH
.,TRBV6-5,TRBJ2-7,ASSYPNRVHEQY
few,TRBV5-8,TRBJ1-5,ASSAGGYSNQPQH
few,TRBV14,TRBJ2-1,ASNPGLDFNEQF
few,TRBV4-2,TRBJ2-7,ASSPPQGGSYEQY
.,TRBV28,TRBJ1-5,ASSLPTGGQPQH
once,TRBV29-1,TRBJ2-1,SVRAGIDEQF
few,TRBV7-9,TRBJ1-2,ASSPQGWGDGYT
.,TRBV7-9,TRBJ2-5,ASSFRGQETQY
.,TRBV7-2,TRBJ2-7,ASSLVSGEEQY
.,TRBV7-2,TRBJ2-1,ASSLPGAAYNEQF
once,TRBV18,TRBJ2-7,ASSPPSSYEQY
.,TRBV5-6,TRBJ2-7,ASTPSDRPLLGEQY
.,TRBV7-8,TRBJ2-2,ASSLAVRGQGTGELF
few,TRBV6-4,TRBJ2-3,ASSDGTSGGADTQY
.,TRBV18,TRBJ2-3,ASSPAGSSTDTQY
.,TRBV27,TRBJ2-1,ASSLFATYNEQF
.,TRBV7-3,TRBJ2-1,ASSFRQGRTNEQF
.,TRBV6-5,TRBJ1-3,ASSYSGDSTGNTIY
.,TRBV7-2,TRBJ2-1,ASSLGGPSSYNEQF
.,TRBV7-9,TRBJ2-7,SSSLGTDRGQY
.,TRBV7-2,TRBJ2-7,ASSLAGGTYEQY
.,TRBV29-1,TRBJ2-7,SVEEQGSEQY